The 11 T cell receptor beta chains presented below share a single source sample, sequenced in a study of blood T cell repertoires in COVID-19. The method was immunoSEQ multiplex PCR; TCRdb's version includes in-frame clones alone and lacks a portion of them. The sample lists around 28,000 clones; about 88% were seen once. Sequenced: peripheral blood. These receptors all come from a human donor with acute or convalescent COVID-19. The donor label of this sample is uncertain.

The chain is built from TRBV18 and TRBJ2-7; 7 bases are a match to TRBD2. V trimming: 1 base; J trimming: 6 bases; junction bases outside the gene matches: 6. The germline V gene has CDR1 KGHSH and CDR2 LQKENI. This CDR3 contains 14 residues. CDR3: CASSPHAGAAEQYF. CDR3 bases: TGTGCCAGCTCACCACATGCGGGAGCTGCCGAGCAGTACTTC.

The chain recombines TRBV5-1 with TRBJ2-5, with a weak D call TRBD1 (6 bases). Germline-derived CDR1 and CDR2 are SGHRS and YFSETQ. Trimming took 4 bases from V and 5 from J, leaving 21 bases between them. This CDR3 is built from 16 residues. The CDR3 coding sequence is TGCGCCAGCAGCCCGACCTCAGGGGTTCGTGGTGAGACCCAGTACTTC. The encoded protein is CASSPTSGVRGETQYF.

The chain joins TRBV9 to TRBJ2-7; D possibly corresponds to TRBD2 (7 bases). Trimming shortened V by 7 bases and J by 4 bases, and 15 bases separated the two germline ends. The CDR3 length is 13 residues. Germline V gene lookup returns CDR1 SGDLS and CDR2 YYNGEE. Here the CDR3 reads CASAGAPMYEQYF. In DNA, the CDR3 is TGTGCCAGCGCGGGGGCCCCTATGTACGAGCAGTACTTC.

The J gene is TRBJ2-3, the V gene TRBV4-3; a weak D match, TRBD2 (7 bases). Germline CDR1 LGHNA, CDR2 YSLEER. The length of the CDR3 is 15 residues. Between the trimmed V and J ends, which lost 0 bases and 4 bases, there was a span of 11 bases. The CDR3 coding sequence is TGCGCCAGCAGCCAAGAACGAGGGGGGGCAGATACGCAGTATTTT. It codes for CASSQERGGADTQYF.

This CDR3 is CASSQGAGDAETQYF. The CDR3 DNA follows: TGCGCCAGCAGCCAAGGAGCGGGAGATGCAGAGACCCAGTACTTC. V is TRBV4-1 and J is TRBJ2-5; the match to TRBD2 covers 8 bases. The CDR3 loop spans 15 amino acids. V was pared by 1 base and J by 4 bases, with 5 bases of the junction left unmatched. Germline-derived CDR1 and CDR2 are MGHRA and YSYEKL.

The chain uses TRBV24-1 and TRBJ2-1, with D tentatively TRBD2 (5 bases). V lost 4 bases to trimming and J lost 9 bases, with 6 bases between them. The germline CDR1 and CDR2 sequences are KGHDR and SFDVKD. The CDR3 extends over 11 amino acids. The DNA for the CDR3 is TGTGCCACCAGTGAACGGGGTGAGCAGTTCTTC. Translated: CATSERGEQFF.

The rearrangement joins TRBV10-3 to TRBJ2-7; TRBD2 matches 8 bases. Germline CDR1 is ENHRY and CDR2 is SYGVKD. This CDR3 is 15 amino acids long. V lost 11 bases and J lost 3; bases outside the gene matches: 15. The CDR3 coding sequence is TGTGCCCCTTACGGGGGGGCCGCCAAAGTCTACGAGCAGTACTTC. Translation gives CAPYGGAAKVYEQYF.

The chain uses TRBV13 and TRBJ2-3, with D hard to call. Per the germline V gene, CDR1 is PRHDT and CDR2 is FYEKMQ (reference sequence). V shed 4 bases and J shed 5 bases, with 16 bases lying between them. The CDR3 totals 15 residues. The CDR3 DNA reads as TGTGCCAGCAGCTCCGTTCGGTCCAGGCGAGATACGCAGTATTTT. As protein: CASSSVRSRRDTQYF.

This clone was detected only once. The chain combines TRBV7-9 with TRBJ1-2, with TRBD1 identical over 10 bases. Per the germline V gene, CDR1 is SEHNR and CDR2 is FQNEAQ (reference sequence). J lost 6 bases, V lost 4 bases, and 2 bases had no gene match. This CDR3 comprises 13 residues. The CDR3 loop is CASSYGTGDGYTF. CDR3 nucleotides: TGTGCCAGCAGCTACGGGACAGGGGATGGCTACACCTTC.

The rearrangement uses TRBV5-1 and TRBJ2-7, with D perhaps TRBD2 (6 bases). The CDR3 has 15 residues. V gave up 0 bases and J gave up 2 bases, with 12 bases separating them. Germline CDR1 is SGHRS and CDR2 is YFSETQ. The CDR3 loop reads CASSLAGGSTYEQYF. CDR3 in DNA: TGCGCCAGCAGCTTGGCCGGGGGATCCACCTACGAGCAGTACTTC.

CDR3 sequence (DNA): TGTGCCGTGGGAGACAGGGCATCCTACGAGCAGTACTTC. This encodes CAVGDRASYEQYF. The V gene is TRBV7-2, the J gene TRBJ2-7; 7 bases match TRBD1. The CDR3 extends over 13 amino acids. Germline loops: CDR1 SGHTA, CDR2 FQGNSA. V lost 11 bases and J lost 1; bases outside the gene matches: 8.